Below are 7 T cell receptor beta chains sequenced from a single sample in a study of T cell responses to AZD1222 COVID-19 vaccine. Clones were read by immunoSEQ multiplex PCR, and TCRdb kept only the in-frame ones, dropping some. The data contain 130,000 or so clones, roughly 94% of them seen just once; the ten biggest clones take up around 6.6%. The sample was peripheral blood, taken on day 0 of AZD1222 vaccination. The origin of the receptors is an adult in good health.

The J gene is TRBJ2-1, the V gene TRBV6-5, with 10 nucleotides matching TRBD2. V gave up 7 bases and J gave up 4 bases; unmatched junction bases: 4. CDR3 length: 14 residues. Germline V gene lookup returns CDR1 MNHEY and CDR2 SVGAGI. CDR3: CASKRTSGYNEQFF. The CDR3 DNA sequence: TGTGCCAGCAAGAGGACTAGCGGATACAATGAGCAGTTCTTC.

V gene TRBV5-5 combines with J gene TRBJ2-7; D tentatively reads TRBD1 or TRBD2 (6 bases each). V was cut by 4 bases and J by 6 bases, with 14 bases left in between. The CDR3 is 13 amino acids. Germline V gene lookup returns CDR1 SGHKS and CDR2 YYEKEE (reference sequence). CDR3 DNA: TGTGCCAGCAGCGCCGGAAGGGGGGTCGAGCAGTACTTC. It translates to CASSAGRGVEQYF.

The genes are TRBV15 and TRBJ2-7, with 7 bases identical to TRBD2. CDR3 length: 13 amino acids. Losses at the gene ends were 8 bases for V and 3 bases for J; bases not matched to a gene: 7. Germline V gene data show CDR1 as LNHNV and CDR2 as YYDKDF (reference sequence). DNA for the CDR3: TGTGCCACCGGGGGGGACTCCTTCTACGAGCAGTACTTC. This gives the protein CATGGDSFYEQYF.

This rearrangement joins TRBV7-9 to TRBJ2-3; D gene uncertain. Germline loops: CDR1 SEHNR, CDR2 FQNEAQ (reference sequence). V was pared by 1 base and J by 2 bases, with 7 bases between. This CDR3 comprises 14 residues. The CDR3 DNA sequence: TGTGCCAGCAGCTTAGGTGACAACACAGATACGCAGTATTTT. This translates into CASSLGDNTDTQYF.

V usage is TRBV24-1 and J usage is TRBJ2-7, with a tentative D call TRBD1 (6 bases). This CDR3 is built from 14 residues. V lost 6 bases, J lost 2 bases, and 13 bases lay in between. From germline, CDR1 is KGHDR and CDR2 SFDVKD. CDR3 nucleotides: TGTGCCACCAGTCGGAACAGGGCGCCCTACGAGCAGTACTTC. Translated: CATSRNRAPYEQYF.

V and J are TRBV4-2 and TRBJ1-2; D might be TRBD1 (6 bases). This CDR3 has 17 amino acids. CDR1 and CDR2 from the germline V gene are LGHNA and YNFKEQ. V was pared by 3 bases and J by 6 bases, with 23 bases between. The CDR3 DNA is TGTGCCAGCAGCCAGGGCACTGGGCTTGGGGGCGTTAATGGCTACACCTTC. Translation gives CASSQGTGLGGVNGYTF.

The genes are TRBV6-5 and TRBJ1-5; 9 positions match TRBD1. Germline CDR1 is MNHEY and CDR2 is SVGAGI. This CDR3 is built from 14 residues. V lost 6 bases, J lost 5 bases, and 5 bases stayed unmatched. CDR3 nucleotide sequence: TGTGCCAGCAGCCTAGGACAGGGGTATCAGCCCCAGCATTTT. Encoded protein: CASSLGQGYQPQHF.